This TCR beta chain was captured by sequencing in a study of long-term antiretroviral therapy in people with HIV. Points on this clone: Its antigen remains unknown.

The CDR3 runs 14 residues. V was trimmed by 3 bases and J by 5 bases, leaving 12 bases between them. Looked up from germline, CDR1 is ENHRY and CDR2 is SYGVKD. General observations from the study: Nothing was known about ART adherence, viral resistance or changes in therapy. Pre-ART expanded TRB clones stayed dominant throughout, though often decreasing after ART.

The libraries were made with immunoSEQ v3.0 at survey level. Generated by immunoSEQ multiplex PCR, the TCRdb table keeps only in-frame clones and is missing some. This repertoire shows 28,000 or so clones, roughly 93% found once; its top ten account for about 9.4%. The V and J genes are TRBV10-3 and TRBJ2-3; D is perhaps TRBD1 (6 bases). This specimen was unsorted PBMCs, taken 6.2 years after starting antiretroviral therapy. The sequence derives from a man in his forties or fifties with HIV. CDR3 bases: TGTGCCATCAGTGACTTAACAGGGAGAGATACGCAGTATTTT. Its translation: CAISDLTGRDTQYF.